This record concerns one T cell receptor (beta chain) sequence. The antigen is unknown. PCR was performed using 60 Vbeta and 13 Jbeta primers. Authors' data handling: An analysis performed later counted 70 million to 90 million unique TCR beta chains (roughly 9.9 million of them shared). Assay: immunoSEQ multiplex PCR; the TCRdb copy retains only in-frame clones and omits some. Clonal size and the V and J genes are those of that table, whereas D and trimming came from the DNA. The sample table sets out around 190,000 clones. The record originates from a study of cytomegalovirus exposure and HLA in healthy donors. Study outcomes and limitations: With DRB1 most and HLA-C fewest, TCR association rates differed between HLA loci in a later analysis. TCR beta V segments were, for the most part, productive about 87% or about 30% of the time in an earlier analysis.

J gave up 2 bases and V 1 base, and 4 bases lay outside the gene matches. Per germline, CDR1 LNHDA and CDR2 SQIVND (reference sequence). The length of the CDR3 is 16 residues. The V and J genes are TRBV19 and TRBJ1-1; TRBD1 agrees at 10 bases. This clonotype was sampled from a woman aged 30 to 39 in good health and CMV-seropositive. Input material: PBMCs. CDR3 bases: TGTGCCAGTAGTATAGGGGGACAGGGGCGAAACACTGAAGCTTTCTTT. As protein: CASSIGGQGRNTEAFF.